The TCR beta chain described here comes from a study of OX40 agonist ivuxolimab in advanced cancers. About the study: With a range of about 23 to 85, age averaged approximately 60 years, and around 80% were male. Eligibility admitted prior anti-PD-1, anti-PD-L1 or anti-CTLA-4 therapy; about 40% had some. One patient with hepatocellular carcinoma and two with cutaneous melanoma, three in all, had partial responses.

Blood draws occurred at baseline, cycle 4 day 1, and cycle 7 day 1. V dropped 0 bases and J dropped 5 bases, with 11 bases sitting between them. From germline, CDR1 is SGDLS and CDR2 YYNGEE. The CDR3 has 14 amino acids. Sequencing used immunoSEQ multiplex PCR; TCRdb keeps in-frame clones, though not all of them. This sample has 65,000 to 100,000 clones, with more than 85% found just once. The sequence was obtained from an adult with an advanced solid tumor such as melanoma, head and neck, liver or kidney cancer. The sample consisted of CD4+ or CD8+ T cells sorted from blood, taken in a trial of the OX40 agonist ivuxolimab. V and J are TRBV9 and TRBJ2-5; no definite D call. The CDR3 DNA reads TGTGCCAGCAGCGTAGGCATGGGTCGGGAGACCCAGTACTTC. Translating gives CASSVGMGRETQYF.